The subject of this entry is one TCR beta chain. This clonotype has at least ten counts. This clone's antigen is unknown. Nothing much larger sits one base from this clone, and base qualities are not available. The axillary draining lymph nodes of breast cancer patients were the source of the lymph node samples. The data belong to a study of breast tumors, draining lymph nodes, adjacent tissues (dated by TCRdb to 2016 to 2017). Regarding the study in general: TCR beta repertoires were compared across tumor, adjacent nontumor tissue and axillary lymph nodes obtained from breast cancer patients. The study aimed to assess the relationships and possible T-cell exchange between tumor, surrounding tissue and draining lymph node repertoires in human breast cancer.

Instrument on record: Illumina HiSeq 2000. Multiplex PCR amplification was used to generate the TCR beta chain libraries. High-throughput sequencing was used to analyze the amplified TCR beta chain products. Starting from the raw public reads, TCRdb applied fastp trimming at Q25, assembled clones with MiXCR and retained in-frame beta chains. Merged by CDR3 protein, the rows form single entries marked with the most common genes and DNA. The sample table shows nearly 200,000 distinct CDR3 sequences, and roughly 29% are seen once. The top ten hold more than 4% of the sample. General findings and caveats noted by the study authors: Tumor T-cell repertoires showed less diversity than lymph node repertoires and more diversity than nontumor tissue repertoires, and tumor T-cell repertoires showed preferential V and J gene usage. Rather than being directly demonstrated, the conclusion that tumor T cells originate in lymph nodes was presented as consistent with a hypothesis. A scenario in which most tumor T cells derive from the lymph node and then expand within tumor tissue was judged to be consistent with the data. In luminal-like breast cancer, tumor and nontumor tissue repertoires resembled each other significantly more than in basal-like breast cancer.

This clonotype was obtained from a female donor with breast cancer. Some clones in this sample may be carry-over from other donors' samples. Sequencing was carried out using axillary lymph node tissue.

CDR3 loop: CASSLGLRATNGELFF. The nucleotide sequence is given as TGTGCCAGCAGTTTGGGACTGCGAGCAACTAATGGGGAACTGTTTTTT. The chain is made from TRBV12-3 or TRBV12-4 and TRBJ1-4; the best D guess is TRBD1, with 5 bases matching. Deletion took 3 bases off V and 12 bases off J, with a span of 23 bases between the germline ends. From the cysteine through the phenylalanine, the CDR3 covers 16 amino acids. Only the CDR3 region is kept as DNA, spanning 48 bases read in frame from base 1.